A selection of T cell receptor beta chains follows, all from one sample in a study of PD-1 blockade in classical Hodgkin lymphoma. TCRdb's copy holds only in-frame clones and misses some; the assay was immunoSEQ multiplex PCR. The data show about 100,000 clones, with about 89% seen just once and less than 20% held by the top ten. The specimen was peripheral blood mononuclear cells (PBMCs), collected before the second cycle of nivolumab. Receptors were obtained from a human donor with classical Hodgkin lymphoma. The CDR3 runs from the conserved cysteine through the conserved F or W. Each record gives: clone size, V gene, J gene, CDR3 length, D gene, CDR3 protein, CDR3 DNA. The D gene is left open where the match is weak. Some rows have no size entry. The others give once, few or many, or a class for an expanded clone.

NA	TRBV6-6	TRBJ2-7	15	TRBD2	CATQGLAGEVYEQYF	TGTGCCACCCAGGGACTAGCGGGAGAAGTGTACGAGCAGTACTTC
NA	TRBV7-2	TRBJ2-7	16	NA	CASSPAGQGAPYEQYF	TGTGCCAGCAGCCCAGCCGGGCAGGGAGCCCCCTACGAGCAGTACTTC
NA	TRBV6-5	TRBJ2-3	15	NA	CASSYSGRTTDTQYF	TGTGCCAGCAGTTACTCCGGGCGGACCACAGATACGCAGTATTTT
NA	TRBV5-5	TRBJ2-7	14	NA	CASSLGTDLSEQYF	TGTGCCAGCAGCTTGGGAACAGACTTAAGCGAGCAGTACTTC
NA	TRBV30	TRBJ1-5	15	TRBD1	CAWSRTGTDNQPQHF	TGTGCCTGGAGTAGAACCGGGACAGACAATCAGCCCCAGCATTTT
once	TRBV10-3	TRBJ1-1	14	TRBD1	CAIRGTGSNTEAFF	TGTGCCATCAGGGGGACAGGGAGTAACACTGAAGCTTTCTTT
NA	TRBV6-5	TRBJ1-1	15	NA	CASSYSNRGNTEAFF	TGTGCCAGCAGTTACTCTAATCGGGGGAACACTGAAGCTTTCTTT
NA	TRBV28	TRBJ2-7	14	NA	CASSLLAIPYEQYF	TGTGCCAGCAGTTTGCTAGCGATTCCCTACGAGCAGTACTTC
NA	TRBV4-2	TRBJ2-1	15	NA	CASSQDLGSYNEQFF	TGTGCCAGCAGCCAAGATCTCGGCTCCTACAATGAGCAGTTCTTC
once	TRBV2	TRBJ2-3	15	TRBD1	CASSRQGTSTDTQYF	TGTGCCAGCAGTAGACAGGGCACTAGCACAGATACGCAGTATTTT
once	TRBV28	TRBJ2-7	14	TRBD2	CASSLRGLTYEQYF	TGTGCCAGCAGCCTACGGGGACTAACCTACGAGCAGTACTTC
NA	TRBV5-1	TRBJ2-5	15	TRBD1	CASSGGQGAHETQYF	TGCGCCAGCAGCGGGGGACAGGGGGCCCATGAGACCCAGTACTTC
NA	TRBV6-5	TRBJ1-2	15	TRBD1	CASSNQRTGPGGYTF	TGTGCCAGCTCCAACCAGAGGACAGGTCCTGGTGGCTACACCTTC
NA	TRBV6-6	TRBJ2-6	15	NA	CASSVTPSGANVLTF	TGTGCCAGCAGTGTGACTCCATCTGGGGCCAACGTCCTGACTTTC
once	TRBV19	TRBJ2-5	17	TRBD1	CASSISGQRTYQETQYF	TGTGCCAGTAGTATCTCGGGACAGAGAACCTACCAAGAGACCCAGTACTTC
once	TRBV5-1	TRBJ2-7	17	TRBD2	CASSFLAGTSGSYEQYF	TGCGCCAGCAGCTTCTTGGCCGGGACTAGCGGCTCCTACGAGCAGTACTTC
NA	TRBV5-4	TRBJ1-2	15	NA	CASSSVAPGSDGYTF	TGTGCCAGCAGCTCAGTCGCCCCAGGGTCAGACGGCTACACCTTC
NA	TRBV4-1	TRBJ2-3	16	NA	CASSQDGGGGTDTQYF	TGCGCCAGCAGCCAAGATGGCGGGGGCGGCACAGATACGCAGTATTTT
NA	TRBV29-1	TRBJ1-1	14	NA	CSVERGRVNTEAFF	TGCAGCGTTGAAAGGGGGAGAGTGAACACTGAAGCTTTCTTT
NA	TRBV4-2	TRBJ2-7	14	NA	CASSQGAPRYEQYF	TGTGCCAGCAGCCAGGGGGCGCCTCGATACGAGCAGTACTTC
NA	TRBV6-5	TRBJ2-7	13	NA	CASSSYGGPEQYF	TGTGCCAGCAGTTCCTATGGGGGCCCCGAGCAGTACTTC
NA	TRBV5-4	TRBJ2-7	14	NA	CASSFPGTMNEQYF	TGTGCCAGCAGCTTTCCCGGGACGATGAACGAGCAGTACTTC
NA	TRBV28	TRBJ2-7	13	TRBD1	CASSLTGVYEQYF	TGTGCCAGCAGTTTGACAGGGGTCTACGAGCAGTACTTC
NA	TRBV28	TRBJ1-2	13	TRBD1	CASRDTGAAGYTF	TGTGCCAGCAGAGATACAGGGGCGGCGGGCTACACCTTC
few	TRBV19	TRBJ1-2	14	TRBD1	CASLKATGVYGYTF	TGTGCCAGTTTAAAAGCTACAGGGGTCTATGGCTACACCTTC
NA	TRBV30	TRBJ1-3	16	TRBD1	CAWTRPRQGAGNTIYF	TGTGCCTGGACCCGACCCAGGCAGGGGGCTGGAAACACCATATATTTT
NA	TRBV5-3	TRBJ2-3	16	TRBD1	CARSLPGQVHTDTQYF	TGTGCCAGAAGCCTACCGGGACAGGTTCACACAGATACGCAGTATTTT
NA	TRBV15	TRBJ1-4	15	NA	CATSRDSGLREKLFF	TGTGCCACCAGCAGAGATTCGGGGCTTAGGGAAAAACTGTTTTTT
NA	TRBV29-1	TRBJ2-1	14	TRBD2	CSAQDSGRVNEQFF	TGCAGCGCTCAAGATAGCGGGAGGGTAAACGAGCAGTTCTTC
once	TRBV25-1	TRBJ1-2	13	TRBD1	CASTQGASYGYTF	TGTGCCAGCACCCAGGGGGCAAGCTATGGCTACACCTTC
few	TRBV5-1	TRBJ2-7	15	NA	CASSLGASSSYEQYF	TGCGCCAGCAGCTTGGGGGCATCCAGCTCCTACGAGCAGTACTTC
once	TRBV11-2	TRBJ2-1	19	TRBD2	CASSLVLAGPIWVHGEQFF	TGTGCCAGCAGCTTAGTACTAGCGGGACCAATCTGGGTCCACGGTGAGCAGTTCTTC
NA	TRBV30	TRBJ1-1	18	NA	CAWTLTRGRLRMNTEAFF	TGTGCCTGGACCCTCACCCGCGGGAGGCTACGGATGAACACTGAAGCTTTCTTT
NA	TRBV19	TRBJ1-5	14	NA	CATHLGQRNQPQHF	TGTGCCACTCATTTGGGGCAGAGGAATCAGCCCCAGCATTTT
once	TRBV27	TRBJ1-3	14	NA	CASSLLGAGNTIYF	TGTGCCAGCAGTTTGCTGGGGGCTGGAAACACCATATATTTT
few	TRBV27	TRBJ1-2	14	NA	CASSPLSDNYGYTF	TGTGCCAGCAGCCCCCTATCGGACAACTATGGCTACACCTTC
NA	TRBV14	TRBJ2-5	15	NA	CASSQDIGSRETQYF	TGTGCCAGCAGCCAAGATATTGGGTCTAGGGAGACCCAGTACTTC
NA	TRBV15	TRBJ2-7	12	TRBD1	CATSRDWDRRSF	TGTGCCACCAGCAGAGATTGGGACAGGAGATCGTTC
NA	TRBV14	TRBJ2-5	15	NA	CASSQWMGDQETQYF	TGTGCCAGCAGCCAATGGATGGGAGACCAAGAGACCCAGTACTTC
NA	TRBV7-6	TRBJ2-2	15	TRBD1	CASSLRTGSTGELFF	TGTGCCAGCAGCCTCCGGACAGGGAGCACCGGGGAGCTGTTTTTT
NA	TRBV15	TRBJ1-3	15	NA	CATSRGGYPGNTIYF	TGTGCCACCAGCCGAGGTGGGTACCCTGGAAACACCATATATTTT
NA	TRBV25-1	TRBJ2-1	13	NA	CASSLDLVSEQFF	TGTGCCAGCAGTCTCGACTTGGTGAGTGAGCAGTTCTTC
NA	TRBV4-1	TRBJ2-3	16	TRBD2	CASSLSGRASTDTQYF	TGCGCCAGCAGCCTTAGCGGGAGGGCTAGCACAGATACGCAGTATTTT
NA	TRBV6-5	TRBJ2-1	15	TRBD2	CASSYIGTSGNEQFF	TGTGCCAGCAGTTATATAGGGACTAGCGGCAATGAGCAGTTCTTC
NA	TRBV29-1	TRBJ2-1	13	NA	CSVGRDGYNEQFF	TGCAGCGTTGGTCGCGACGGCTACAATGAGCAGTTCTTC
NA	TRBV7-7	TRBJ1-1	13	NA	CASSLGLGTEAFF	TGTGCCAGCAGCTTAGGTTTGGGCACTGAAGCTTTCTTT
NA	TRBV15	TRBJ2-7	14	NA	CATSPTPGSYEQYF	TGTGCCACCAGCCCGACCCCCGGCTCCTACGAGCAGTACTTC
NA	TRBV21-1	TRBJ1-1	15	NA	CASSKWTKGKAEAFF	TGTGCCAGCAGCAAATGGACTAAAGGGAAAGCTGAAGCTTTCTTT
NA	TRBV27	TRBJ1-1	13	NA	CASRWDLNTEAFF	TGTGCCAGCAGGTGGGATCTGAACACTGAAGCTTTCTTT
NA	TRBV2	TRBJ2-7	19	TRBD2	CASSGPGTSGGRSSYEQYF	TGTGCCAGCAGTGGGCCCGGGACTAGCGGGGGTCGGAGCTCCTACGAGCAGTACTTC
NA	TRBV28	TRBJ1-2	14	NA	CASSLRGPNYGYTF	TGTGCCAGCAGCCTACGAGGGCCTAACTATGGCTACACCTTC
once	TRBV30	TRBJ1-2	12	NA	CAWTPGGGGYTF	TGTGCCTGGACCCCGGGGGGGGGAGGCTACACCTTC
once	TRBV11-2	TRBJ2-7	14	TRBD2	CASSRTSGAGEQYF	TGTGCCAGCAGCCGGACTAGCGGTGCTGGCGAGCAGTACTTC
NA	TRBV28	TRBJ2-1	18	TRBD2	CASSLGTSGRAPYNEQFF	TGTGCCAGCAGTTTAGGGACTAGCGGGAGGGCCCCATACAATGAGCAGTTCTTC
NA	TRBV28	TRBJ2-2	15	TRBD2	CASSLPGLNTGELFF	TGTGCCAGCAGTTTGCCGGGACTAAACACCGGGGAGCTGTTTTTT
NA	TRBV30	TRBJ1-2	14	TRBD1	CAWSFDRGFYGYTF	TGTGCCTGGAGTTTTGACAGGGGATTTTATGGCTACACCTTC
NA	TRBV18	TRBJ2-5	15	NA	CASSPPAGYQETQYF	TGTGCCAGCTCACCACCTGCAGGGTACCAAGAGACCCAGTACTTC
NA	TRBV23-1	TRBJ1-1	18	NA	CASSQSASKIPTRSEAFF	TGCGCCAGCAGTCAATCCGCCTCGAAGATCCCTACTCGATCTGAAGCTTTCTTT
once	TRBV5-4	TRBJ1-1	15	NA	CASSLPDRPNTEAFF	TGTGCCAGCAGCTTGCCGGACCGACCGAACACTGAAGCTTTCTTT